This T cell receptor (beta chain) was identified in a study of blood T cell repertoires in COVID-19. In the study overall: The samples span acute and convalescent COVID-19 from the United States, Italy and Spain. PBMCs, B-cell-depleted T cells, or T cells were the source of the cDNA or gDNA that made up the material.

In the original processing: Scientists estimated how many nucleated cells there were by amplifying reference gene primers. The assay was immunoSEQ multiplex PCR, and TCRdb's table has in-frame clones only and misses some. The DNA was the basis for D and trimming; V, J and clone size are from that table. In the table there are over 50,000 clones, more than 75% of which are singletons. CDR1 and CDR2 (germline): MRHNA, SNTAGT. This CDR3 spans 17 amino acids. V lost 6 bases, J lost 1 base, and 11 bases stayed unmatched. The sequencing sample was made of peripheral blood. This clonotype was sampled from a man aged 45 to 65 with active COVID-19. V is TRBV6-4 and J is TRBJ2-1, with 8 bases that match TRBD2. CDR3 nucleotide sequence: TGTGCCAGCAGCCCCGACCCGACTAGCGCATCCTACAATGAGCAGTTCTTC. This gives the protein CASSPDPTSASYNEQFF.